The clone carrying this T cell receptor (beta chain) was counted a few times. Only in-frame clones appear in the TCRdb table, and some are missing; sequencing was by immunoSEQ multiplex PCR. The profile shows around 20,000 clones, roughly 85% of them singletons. This record comes from a study of control samples from healthy donors and cancer patients. The J segment lost 3 bases and the V segment lost 3 bases, leaving 11 bases of the junction unmatched. The length of the CDR3 is 17 residues. Germline V gives CDR1 PRHDT, CDR2 FYEKMQ (reference sequence). This chain uses TRBV13 with TRBJ2-7, with TRBD1 matching over 10 bases. Sequencing was carried out using PBMCs. The TCR comes from a man older than 75 with head and neck cancer. The CDR3 DNA reads as TGTGCCAGCAGCTTCTCTCCGGGACAGGGGACATTCTACGAGCAGTACTTC. Translating gives CASSFSPGQGTFYEQYF.